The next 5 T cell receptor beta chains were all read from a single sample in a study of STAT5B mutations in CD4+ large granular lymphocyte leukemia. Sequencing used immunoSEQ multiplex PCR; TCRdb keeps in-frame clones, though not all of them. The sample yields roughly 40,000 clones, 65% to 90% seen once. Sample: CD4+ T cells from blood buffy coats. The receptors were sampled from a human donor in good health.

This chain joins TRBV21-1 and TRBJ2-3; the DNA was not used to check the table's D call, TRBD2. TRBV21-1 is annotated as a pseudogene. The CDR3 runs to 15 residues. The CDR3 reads CASWGGTASTDTQYF. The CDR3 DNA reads TGTGCCAGCTGGGGAGGGACTGCTAGCACAGATACGCAGTATTTT.

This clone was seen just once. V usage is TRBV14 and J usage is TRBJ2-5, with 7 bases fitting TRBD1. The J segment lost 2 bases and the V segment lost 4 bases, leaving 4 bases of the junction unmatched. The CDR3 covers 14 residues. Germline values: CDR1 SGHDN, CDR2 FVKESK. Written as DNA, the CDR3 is TGTGCCAGCAGCCGAAACAGGGGACAAGAGACCCAGTACTTC. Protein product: CASSRNRGQETQYF.

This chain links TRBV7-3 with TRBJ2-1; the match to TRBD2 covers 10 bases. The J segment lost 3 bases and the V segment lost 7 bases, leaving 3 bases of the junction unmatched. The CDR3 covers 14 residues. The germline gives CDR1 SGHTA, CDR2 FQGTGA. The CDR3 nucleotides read TGTGCCAGCACCGTAGCGGGAGGCTACAATGAGCAGTTCTTC. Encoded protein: CASTVAGGYNEQFF.

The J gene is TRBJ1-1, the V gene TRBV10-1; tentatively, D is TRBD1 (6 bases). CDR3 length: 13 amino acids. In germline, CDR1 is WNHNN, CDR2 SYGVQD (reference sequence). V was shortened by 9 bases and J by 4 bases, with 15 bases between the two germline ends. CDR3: CASLKPRGTEAFF. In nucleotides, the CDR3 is TGCGCCAGTCTTAAACCCAGGGGCACTGAAGCTTTCTTT.

The CDR3 sequence is CASSRGQGVVVNTEAFF. The CDR3 region has the DNA TGCGCCAGCAGCCGGGGACAGGGAGTCGTCGTGAACACTGAAGCTTTCTTT. The V call is TRBV5-1, the J call TRBJ1-1, with TRBD1 matching over 9 bases. V was clipped by 4 bases and J by 0 bases; unmatched bases: 10. This CDR3 contains 17 residues. Germline CDR1 SGHRS, CDR2 YFSETQ.